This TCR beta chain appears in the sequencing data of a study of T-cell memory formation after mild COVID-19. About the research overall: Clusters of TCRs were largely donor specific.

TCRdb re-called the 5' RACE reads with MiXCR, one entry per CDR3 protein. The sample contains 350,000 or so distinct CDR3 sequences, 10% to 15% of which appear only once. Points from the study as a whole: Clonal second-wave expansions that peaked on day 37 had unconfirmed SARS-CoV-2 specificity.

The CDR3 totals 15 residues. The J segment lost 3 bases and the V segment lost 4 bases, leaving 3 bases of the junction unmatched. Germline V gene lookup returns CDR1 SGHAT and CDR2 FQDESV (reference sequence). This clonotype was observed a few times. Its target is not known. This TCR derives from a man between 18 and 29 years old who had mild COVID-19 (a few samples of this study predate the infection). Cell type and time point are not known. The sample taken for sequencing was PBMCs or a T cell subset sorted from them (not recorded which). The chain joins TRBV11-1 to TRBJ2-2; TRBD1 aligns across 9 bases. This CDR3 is CASSYRTGDTGELFF. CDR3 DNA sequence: TGTGCCAGCAGCTATCGGACAGGGGACACCGGGGAGCTGTTTTTT.